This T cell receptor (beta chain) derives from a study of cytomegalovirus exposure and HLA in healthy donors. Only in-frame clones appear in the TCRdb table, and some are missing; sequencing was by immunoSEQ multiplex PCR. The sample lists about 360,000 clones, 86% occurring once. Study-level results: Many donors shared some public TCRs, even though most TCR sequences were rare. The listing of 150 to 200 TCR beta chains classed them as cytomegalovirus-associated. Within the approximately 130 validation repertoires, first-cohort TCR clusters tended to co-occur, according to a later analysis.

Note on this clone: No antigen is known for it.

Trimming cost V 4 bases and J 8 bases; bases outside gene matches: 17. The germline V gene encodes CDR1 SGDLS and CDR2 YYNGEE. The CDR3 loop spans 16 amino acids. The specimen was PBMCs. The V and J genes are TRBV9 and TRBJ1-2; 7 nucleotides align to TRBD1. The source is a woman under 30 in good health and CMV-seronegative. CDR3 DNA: TGTGCCAGCAGCCCCAGAGGACAGGTCGAATTGGGGGGCTACACCTTC. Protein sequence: CASSPRGQVELGGYTF.